What follows is one T cell receptor (beta chain) and its context. Its specificity is not known. Each patient was aged 18 to 65 and had newly diagnosed hyperthyroidism of under 2 months' duration. The entry originates in a study of T cells in Graves' hyperthyroidism and ophthalmopathy. General study points: A model built on 13 V-J features separated ophthalmopathy from stable hyperthyroidism.

The germline V gene has CDR1 MNHNS and CDR2 SASEGT. This CDR3 contains 14 residues. V lost 8 bases and J lost 5, with 19 bases in between. TCR beta CDR3 regions were amplified from RNA transcripts. Researchers ran a first-round RT-PCR on the TCR CDR3 using the HTBI primer set. TCRdb reanalysed the multiplex PCR reads using MiXCR and keeps one entry per CDR3 protein. The sample yields roughly 570,000 distinct CDR3 sequences, 15% to 18% seen once. This sequence was found in a woman in her 30s with Graves' hyperthyroidism. Sample: blood. The V call is TRBV6-1, the J call TRBJ2-7, with TRBD2 as a possible D gene (6 bases). The CDR3 spells CASGLRERVNEQYF. CDR3 DNA: TGTGCCAGCGGGCTTCGGGAGAGAGTTAACGAGCAGTACTTC.